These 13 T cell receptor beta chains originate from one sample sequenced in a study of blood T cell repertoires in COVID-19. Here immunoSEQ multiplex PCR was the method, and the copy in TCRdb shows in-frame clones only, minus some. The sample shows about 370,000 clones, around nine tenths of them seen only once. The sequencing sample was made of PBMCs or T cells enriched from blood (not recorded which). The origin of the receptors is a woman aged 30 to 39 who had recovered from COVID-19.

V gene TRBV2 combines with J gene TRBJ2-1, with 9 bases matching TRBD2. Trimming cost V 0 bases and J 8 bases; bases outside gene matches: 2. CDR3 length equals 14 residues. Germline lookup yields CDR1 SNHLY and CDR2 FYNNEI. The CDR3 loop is CASSEASGSYEQFF. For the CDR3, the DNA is TGTGCCAGCAGTGAAGCTAGCGGGAGCTATGAGCAGTTCTTC. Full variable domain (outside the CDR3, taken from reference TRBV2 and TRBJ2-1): EPEVTQTPSHQVTQMGQEVILRCVPISNHLYFYWYRQILGQKVEFLVSFYNNEISEKSEIFDDQFSVERPDGSNFTLKIRSTKLEDSAMYFCASSEASGSYEQFFGPGTRLTVL.

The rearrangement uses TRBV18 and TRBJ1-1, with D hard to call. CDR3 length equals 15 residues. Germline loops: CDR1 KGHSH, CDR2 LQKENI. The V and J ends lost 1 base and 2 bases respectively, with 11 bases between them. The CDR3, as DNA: TGTGCCAGCTCACCACTCCCCGGCGGAAACACTGAAGCTTTCTTT. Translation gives CASSPLPGGNTEAFF.

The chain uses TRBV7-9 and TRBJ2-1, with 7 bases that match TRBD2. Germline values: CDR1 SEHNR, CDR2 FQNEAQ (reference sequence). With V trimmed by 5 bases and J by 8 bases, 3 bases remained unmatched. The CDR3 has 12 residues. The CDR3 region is CASSPGRDEQFF. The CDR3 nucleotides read TGTGCCAGCAGCCCGGGGAGGGATGAGCAGTTCTTC.

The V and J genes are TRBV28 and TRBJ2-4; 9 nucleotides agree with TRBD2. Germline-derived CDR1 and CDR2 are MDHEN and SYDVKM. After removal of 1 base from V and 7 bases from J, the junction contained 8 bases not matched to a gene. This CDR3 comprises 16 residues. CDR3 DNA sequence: TGTGCCAGCAGTTTATTGGGTAGCGGGAGTGAGAACATTCAGTACTTC. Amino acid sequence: CASSLLGSGSENIQYF.

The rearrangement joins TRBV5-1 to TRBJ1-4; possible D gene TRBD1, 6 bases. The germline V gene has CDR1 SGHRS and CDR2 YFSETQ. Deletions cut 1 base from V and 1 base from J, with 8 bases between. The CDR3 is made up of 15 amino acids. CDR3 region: CASSLFRGTNEKLFF. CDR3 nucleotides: TGCGCCAGCAGCTTGTTCAGGGGAACTAATGAAAAACTGTTTTTT.

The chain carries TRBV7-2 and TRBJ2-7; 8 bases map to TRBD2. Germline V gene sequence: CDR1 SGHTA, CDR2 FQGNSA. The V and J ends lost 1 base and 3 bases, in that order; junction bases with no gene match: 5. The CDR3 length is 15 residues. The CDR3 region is CASSLVDSGDYEQYF. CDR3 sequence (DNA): TGTGCCAGCAGCTTAGTTGATAGCGGGGACTACGAGCAGTACTTC. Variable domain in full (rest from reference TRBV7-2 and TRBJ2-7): GAGVSQSPSNKVTEKGKDVELRCDPISGHTALYWYRQSLGQGLEFLIYFQGNSAPDKSGLPSDRFSAERTGGSVSTLTIQRTQQEDSAVYLCASSLVDSGDYEQYFGPGTRLTVT.

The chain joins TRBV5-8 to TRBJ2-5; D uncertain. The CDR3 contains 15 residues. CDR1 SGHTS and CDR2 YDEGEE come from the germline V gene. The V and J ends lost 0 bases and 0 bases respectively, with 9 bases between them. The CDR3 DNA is TGTGCCAGCAGCTTGGTACGGCGGAACCAAGAGACCCAGTACTTC. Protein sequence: CASSLVRRNQETQYF.

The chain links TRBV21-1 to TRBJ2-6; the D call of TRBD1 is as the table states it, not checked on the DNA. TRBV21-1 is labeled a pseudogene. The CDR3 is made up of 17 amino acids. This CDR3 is CASHRGQVSSGANVLTF. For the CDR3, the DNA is TGTGCCAGCCACCGGGGACAGGTGTCCTCTGGGGCCAACGTCCTGACTTTC.

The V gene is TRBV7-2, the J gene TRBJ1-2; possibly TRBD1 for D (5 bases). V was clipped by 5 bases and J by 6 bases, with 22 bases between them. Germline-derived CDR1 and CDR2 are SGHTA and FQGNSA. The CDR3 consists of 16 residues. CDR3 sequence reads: CASSKPPGEASDGYTF. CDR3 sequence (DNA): TGTGCCAGCAGCAAACCGCCGGGGGAGGCCTCGGATGGCTACACCTTC.

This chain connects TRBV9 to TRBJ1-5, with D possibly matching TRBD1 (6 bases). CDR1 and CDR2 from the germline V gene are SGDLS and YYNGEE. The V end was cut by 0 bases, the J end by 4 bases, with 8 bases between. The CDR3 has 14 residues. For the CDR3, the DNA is TGTGCCAGCAGCGTAGGCGACAGGAATCAGCCCCAGCATTTT. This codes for CASSVGDRNQPQHF.

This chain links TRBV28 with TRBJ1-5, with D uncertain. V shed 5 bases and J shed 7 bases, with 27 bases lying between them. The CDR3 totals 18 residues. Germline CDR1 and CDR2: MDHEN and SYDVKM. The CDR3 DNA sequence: TGTGCCAGCAGTCCCCACCCCGATGTTACAGTTGCGGGGCAGCCCCAGCATTTT. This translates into CASSPHPDVTVAGQPQHF.

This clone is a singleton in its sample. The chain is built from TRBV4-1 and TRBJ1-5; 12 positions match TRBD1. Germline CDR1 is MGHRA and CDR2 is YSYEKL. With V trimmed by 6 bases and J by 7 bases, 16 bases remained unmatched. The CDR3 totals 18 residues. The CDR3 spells CASSRLDGGQGAKQPQHF. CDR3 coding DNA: TGCGCCAGCAGTAGATTAGATGGGGGACAGGGGGCCAAGCAGCCCCAGCATTTT.

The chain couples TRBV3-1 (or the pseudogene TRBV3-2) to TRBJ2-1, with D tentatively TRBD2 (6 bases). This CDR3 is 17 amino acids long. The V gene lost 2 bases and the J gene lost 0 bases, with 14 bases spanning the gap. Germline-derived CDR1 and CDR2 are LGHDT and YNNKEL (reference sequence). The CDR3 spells CASSQSWGESSYNEQFF. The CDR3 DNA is TGTGCCAGCAGCCAAAGCTGGGGGGAGAGCTCCTACAATGAGCAGTTCTTC.